Ten or more counts support the clone carrying this T cell receptor (beta chain). TCRdb processed the RT-PCR reads anew with MiXCR; each CDR3 protein has one entry. The sample holds 650,000 to 800,000 distinct CDR3 sequences; 12% to 15% are singletons and the top ten take 3% to 4.5%. Trimming pared 2 bases from V and 1 base from J, leaving 7 bases between. The CDR3 extends over 14 amino acids. Germline CDR1 and CDR2: MNHEY and SVGAGI. Sequencing used memory CD4+ T cells from blood. The clonotype was recovered from a female donor in good health, serving as a healthy control. The chain recombines TRBV6-5 with TRBJ2-3; D not certain. The CDR3 here is CASSYGPGTDTQYF. In DNA, the CDR3 is TGTGCCAGCAGTTACGGACCTGGCACAGATACGCAGTATTTT.